These 27 T cell receptor beta chains came from one sample sequenced in a study of blood T cells in healthy people across ages. A J-beta primer mix and a sample-barcoded 5' primer were used in a second PCR of roughly 7 to 12 cycles. Via MiXCR, TCRdb re-called the 5' RACE reads, giving one row per CDR3 protein. The repertoire has fewer than 2,000,000 distinct CDR3 sequences, about two fifths of them found once; the top ten carry about 21%. Sequences were obtained from blood. The receptors stem from a human donor in good health.

A single count supports this clonotype. The chain recombines TRBV12-3 or TRBV12-4 with TRBJ2-1, with TRBD1 matching 9 bases. CDR3 length: 16 residues. V gave up 6 bases and J gave up 8 bases; unmatched junction bases: 14. CDR3 in amino acids: CASRVGGQGFEDEQFF. In DNA form, the CDR3 reads TGTGCCAGCAGGGTGGGCGGACAGGGGTTTGAGGATGAGCAGTTCTTC.

Details on this clonotype: A much larger clone is a single base away; this may be a read error. V is TRBV11-2 and J is TRBJ2-3, with D perhaps TRBD1 (6 bases). The CDR3 loop spans 17 amino acids. Germline CDR1 and CDR2: SGHAT and FQNNGV. The CDR3 DNA sequence: TGTACCAGCAGCCGCCAGCCGAGGGGGACCAGCACAGATACGCAGTATTTT. It codes for CTSSRQPRGTSTDTQYF.

J is TRBJ2-1 and V is TRBV4-3; no firm D call. The CDR3 sequence is 13 residues long. Deletions cut 0 bases from V and 9 bases from J, with 9 bases between. CDR1 is LGHNA and CDR2 is YSLEER in the germline V gene. The CDR3 protein is CASSQDRGVEQFF. The CDR3, as DNA: TGCGCCAGCAGCCAAGATCGAGGTGTTGAGCAGTTCTTC.

This clonotype was detected many times. This chain uses TRBV28 with TRBJ2-7; maybe TRBD1 (6 bases). Germline assignment: CDR1 MDHEN and CDR2 SYDVKM. This CDR3 has 13 amino acids. Trimming left V 6 bases short and J 3 bases short, with 12 bases between. CDR3 region: CASSPGQRYEQYF. The CDR3 bases are TGTGCCAGCAGCCCAGGACAGCGCTACGAGCAGTACTTC.

This clonotype was counted many times. The chain is built from TRBV7-2 and TRBJ2-5; D is uncertain. Trimming took 4 bases from V and 2 from J, leaving 11 bases between them. The CDR3 totals 14 residues. Per the germline V gene, CDR1 is SGHTA and CDR2 is FQGNSA. CDR3 in DNA: TGTGCCAGCAGCTCAGACTCCTTACAAGAGACCCAGTACTTC. This gives the protein CASSSDSLQETQYF. Variable domain in full (rest from reference TRBV7-2 and TRBJ2-5): GAGVSQSPSNKVTEKGKDVELRCDPISGHTALYWYRQSLGQGLEFLIYFQGNSAPDKSGLPSDRFSAERTGGSVSTLTIQRTQQEDSAVYLCASSSDSLQETQYFGPGTRLLVL.

This clonotype was seen more than once but under ten times. An end of the junction differs from the germline gene, which may be a read error. The chain couples TRBV6-2 or TRBV6-3 to TRBJ2-1; 7 bases align to TRBD2. The CDR3 runs 15 residues. Germline V gene data show CDR1 as MNHEY and CDR2 as SVGEGT. The CDR3 nucleotides read TGTGCCAGCAGTTTGACTAGCACATCCTACAATGGGCAGTTCTTC. It encodes CASSLTSTSYNGQFF.

This clonotype showed up just a few times. The rearrangement links TRBV27 to TRBJ2-1; 8 bases agree with TRBD1. The CDR3 is 14 residues long. The J segment lost 8 bases and the V segment lost 5 bases, leaving 8 bases of the junction unmatched. Germline loops: CDR1 MNHEY, CDR2 SMNVEV (reference sequence). The CDR3 DNA follows: TGTGCCAGCAGTCCGGACAGGGTTGGGGATGAGCAGTTCTTC. Translated: CASSPDRVGDEQFF.

Regarding this clonotype: An end of the junction does not agree with germline; a read error may underlie this. The chain couples TRBV25-1 to TRBJ1-2, with a possible D match to TRBD1 (5 bases). Germline V CDR1 and CDR2: MGHDK, SYGVNS. This CDR3 region has 15 residues. CDR3 in DNA: TGTGCTAGCAGTGGAGGGGCGGGCCAGAACTATGGCCACACCTTC. Translating it yields CASSGGAGQNYGHTF.

J is TRBJ1-2 and V is TRBV6-6; D is uncertain. This CDR3 contains 11 residues. The V and J ends lost 5 bases and 7 bases respectively, with 8 bases between them. Germline V gene sequence: CDR1 MNHNY, CDR2 SVGAGI (reference sequence). As DNA, the CDR3 is TGTGCCAGCAGTCCTCTCATTGGCTACACCTTC. Its translation: CASSPLIGYTF.

This clonotype was seen a handful of times. The V gene is TRBV7-2, the J gene TRBJ1-4; unclear D gene. The V gene's germline CDR1 is SGHTA and CDR2 FQGNSA. The CDR3 consists of 15 residues. With 2 bases removed from V and 8 bases from J, the gap between germline ends came to 15 bases. As DNA, the CDR3 is TGTGCCAGCAGCTTACACAGAGGGCTTGGCGAAAAACTGTTTTTT. Encoded protein: CASSLHRGLGEKLFF.

CDR3 region: CSVLDRGNTGELFF. For the CDR3, the DNA is TGCAGCGTTCTAGACAGGGGGAACACCGGGGAGCTGTTTTTT. The genes are TRBV29-1 and TRBJ2-2; 8 nucleotides agree with TRBD1. Germline V gives CDR1 SQVTM, CDR2 ANQGSEA. This CDR3 region has 14 residues. V gave up 5 bases and J gave up 1 base; unmatched junction bases: 3.

The genes are TRBV4-3 and TRBJ1-4; 7 nucleotides line up with TRBD1. V lost 2 bases and J lost 8; bases outside the gene matches: 14. CDR3 length equals 17 residues. Germline loops: CDR1 LGHNA, CDR2 YSLEER. The DNA for the CDR3 is TGCGCCAGCAGCCAACTCACCCTGGGGACAGTAGGGGAAAAACTGTTTTTT. Protein: CASSQLTLGTVGEKLFF.

On this clonotype itself: The junction departs from germline at one end; a sequencing error may be responsible. The chain joins TRBV6-6 to TRBJ2-5; D uncertain. Germline-derived CDR1 and CDR2 are MNHNY and SVGAGI (reference sequence). The CDR3 runs 14 residues. In DNA, the CDR3 is TGTGCCAGCAGTTACTCGACGTCAGGAACGACCCGGTACTTC. Residues: CASSYSTSGTTRYF.

This clonotype turned up a few times. The rearrangement uses TRBV29-1 and TRBJ1-1; D may be TRBD1 (5 bases). V dropped 7 bases and J dropped 2 bases, with 14 bases sitting between them. Germline V gene sequence: CDR1 SQVTM, CDR2 ANQGSEA. The CDR3 length is 13 residues. The CDR3 sequence: CSGSSGGNTEAFF. The CDR3 DNA sequence: TGCAGCGGCTCGTCGGGGGGTAACACTGAAGCTTTCTTT.

This clonotype has only a few counts. This chain joins TRBV28 and TRBJ1-5; unclear D gene. Germline V CDR1 and CDR2: MDHEN, SYDVKM. This CDR3 spans 18 amino acids. V was cut by 1 base and J by 5 bases, with 21 bases left in between. The CDR3: CASSLSLGLGSLDQPQHF. Here the CDR3 DNA reads TGTGCCAGCAGTTTATCTTTGGGTTTAGGGTCCCTGGATCAGCCCCAGCATTTT.

Only a few counts were recorded for this clonotype. One end of the junction does not line up with germline, which may come from a read error. The V and J genes are TRBV12-3 or TRBV12-4 and TRBJ1-5; no definite D call. This CDR3 has 15 residues. The CDR3 coding sequence is TGTGCCAGTAGTTTAGCGAAACGGAGCAATCAGCCCCAGCATTTT. Encoded protein: CASSLAKRSNQPQHF.

The chain uses TRBV9 and TRBJ1-5; D gene uncertain. Germline loops: CDR1 SGDLS, CDR2 YYNGEE. V lost 4 bases, J lost 3 bases, and 14 bases lay in between. The CDR3 totals 15 residues. The CDR3 loop reads CASSPTARNNQPQHF. The CDR3 region has the DNA TGTGCCAGCAGCCCGACGGCTAGAAACAATCAGCCCCAGCATTTT.

The chain employs TRBV4-3 and TRBJ2-7; D remains unclear. The ends were cut back, 3 bases at V and 2 bases at J, with 14 bases in the middle. CDR1 LGHNA and CDR2 YSLEER come from the germline V gene. The CDR3 consists of 15 residues. The CDR3 spells CASSQVPGPTYEQYF. The CDR3 DNA reads TGCGCCAGCAGCCAGGTACCCGGGCCGACCTACGAGCAGTACTTC.

This clonotype was counted only a few times. J is TRBJ2-1 and V is TRBV30, with D perhaps being TRBD1 or TRBD2 (5 bases each). The germline V gene encodes CDR1 GTSNPN and CDR2 SVGIG (reference sequence). The V end lost 4 bases, the J end lost 2 bases, and 15 bases lay between the germline ends. The CDR3 is 15 residues long. CDR3 DNA: TGTGCCTGGACCGTCAGGGAGAGGACCTACAATGAGCAGTTCTTC. It is translated as CAWTVRERTYNEQFF.

V and J are TRBV3-1 and TRBJ2-1; 9 bases match TRBD2. The J call may be faulty, since TRBJ2-7 better matches the DNA end. The germline V gene has CDR1 LGHDT and CDR2 YNNKEL (reference sequence). The CDR3 is made up of 15 amino acids. The CDR3 DNA reads as TGTGCCAGCAGTCCTAAGCGGGGGGCGTACAATGAGCAGTACTTC. Its translation is CASSPKRGAYNEQYF.

The chain uses TRBV3-1 and TRBJ1-4; no clear D gene. V dropped 6 bases and J dropped 0 bases, with 8 bases sitting between them. CDR1 is LGHDT, CDR2 YNNKEL, per germline (reference sequence). This CDR3 is 14 amino acids long. CDR3 bases: TGTGCCAGCAGTCATCCTGCAACTAATGAAAAACTGTTTTTT. Translating gives CASSHPATNEKLFF.

The rearrangement uses TRBV7-2 and TRBJ2-1; maybe TRBD1 (5 bases). There are 13 residues in the CDR3. Trimming removed 2 bases from V and 8 bases from J, with 10 bases in between. The germline V gene has CDR1 SGHTA and CDR2 FQGNSA. The CDR3 here is CASSLYSGYEQFF. CDR3 nucleotide sequence: TGTGCCAGCAGCTTATATTCAGGGTATGAGCAGTTCTTC. The variable domain in full, with the rest retrieved from reference TRBV7-2 and TRBJ2-1, is GAGVSQSPSNKVTEKGKDVELRCDPISGHTALYWYRQSLGQGLEFLIYFQGNSAPDKSGLPSDRFSAERTGGSVSTLTIQRTQQEDSAVYLCASSLYSGYEQFFGPGTRLTVL.

Only a few counts were recorded for this clonotype. This chain links TRBV9 with TRBJ2-1; D unresolved. The V gene's germline CDR1 is SGDLS and CDR2 YYNGEE. CDR3 length: 16 amino acids. Trimming cost V 2 bases and J 1 base, with 13 bases left between them. As DNA, the CDR3 is TGTGCCAGCAGCGTTCGCCAGGAAGTTTCCTACAATGAGCAGTTCTTC. Encoded protein: CASSVRQEVSYNEQFF. Together with reference TRBV9 and TRBJ2-1, the CDR3 gives the full variable domain: DSGVTQTPKHLITATGQRVTLRCSPRSGDLSVYWYQQSLDQGLQFLIQYYNGEERAKGNILERFSAQQFPDLHSELNLSSLELGDSALYFCASSVRQEVSYNEQFFGPGTRLTVL.

J is TRBJ2-3 and V is TRBV3-1; 11 positions match TRBD2. The CDR3 is made up of 15 amino acids. The V gene end was trimmed by 6 bases and the J gene end by 2 bases; junction bases not matched to a gene: 4. Looked up from germline, CDR1 is LGHDT and CDR2 is YNNKEL (reference sequence). The CDR3 coding sequence is TGTGCCAGCAGGCTGGGACTAGCGGACACAGATACGCAGTATTTT. Its translation is CASRLGLADTDTQYF.

On this clonotype: A much larger clone sits a single nucleotide away, making a read error possible. The V gene is TRBV7-9, the J gene TRBJ1-1; D is unclear. Looked up from germline, CDR1 is SEHNR and CDR2 is FQNEAQ (reference sequence). CDR3 length: 13 residues. CDR3 protein: CASSLQENTETFF. CDR3 bases: TGTGCCAGCAGCTTACAGGAGAACACTGAAACTTTCTTT.

In this sample, this clonotype turned up a few times. CDR3 sequence: CSVEEGDRGDEQFF. In nucleotides, the CDR3 is TGCAGCGTTGAAGAAGGGGACAGGGGGGATGAGCAGTTCTTC. This sequence joins TRBV29-1 and TRBJ2-1, with 11 bases aligning to TRBD1. This CDR3 is 14 amino acids long. CDR1 and CDR2 (germline): SQVTM, ANQGSEA. Trimming removed 0 bases from V and 8 bases from J; junction bases left unmatched: 3.

This clonotype has more than one count but fewer than ten. This chain uses TRBV2 with TRBJ2-1; D perhaps matches TRBD1 (6 bases). CDR3 length: 16 residues. Germline CDR1 and CDR2: SNHLY and FYNNEI. V lost 6 bases and J 1 base, leaving 16 bases between the germline ends. The CDR3 loop is CASSARGPSSYNEQFF. The CDR3 DNA is TGTGCCAGCAGCGCCAGGGGACCCTCATCCTACAATGAGCAGTTCTTC. The complete variable domain, with remaining parts taken from reference TRBV2 and TRBJ2-1, reads EPEVTQTPSHQVTQMGQEVILRCVPISNHLYFYWYRQILGQKVEFLVSFYNNEISEKSEIFDDQFSVERPDGSNFTLKIRSTKLEDSAMYFCASSARGPSSYNEQFFGPGTRLTVL.